Listed here are 19 T cell receptor beta chains from one sample, sequenced in a study of control samples from healthy donors and cancer patients. Using immunoSEQ multiplex PCR, the repertoire was profiled, and TCRdb retains in-frame clones only, with some absent. The data contain about 97,000 clones, around 88% of them singletons. The sequencing input was blood. All receptors come from a man aged 30 to 45 in good health.

The chain links TRBV5-1 to TRBJ1-4; D not certain. The CDR3 is 15 residues long. Trimming left V 5 bases short and J 0 bases short, with 11 bases between. The V gene's germline CDR1 is SGHRS and CDR2 YFSETQ. DNA of the CDR3: TGCGCCAGCAGGTTCGACGGGGCAACTAATGAAAAACTGTTTTTT. This gives the protein CASRFDGATNEKLFF.

The chain employs TRBV9 and TRBJ1-1, with 8 bases identical to TRBD1. Per the germline V gene, CDR1 is SGDLS and CDR2 is YYNGEE. CDR3 length equals 14 residues. V was clipped by 7 bases and J by 4 bases; unmatched bases: 9. CDR3 in amino acids: CASGRRQGTTEAFF. The CDR3 DNA reads TGTGCCAGCGGAAGGCGACAGGGGACCACTGAAGCTTTCTTT.

DNA for the CDR3: TGTGCCAGCTCCGGGACCTCGGAGAGTGAAAAACTGTTTTTT. Encoded protein: CASSGTSESEKLFF. The gene calls are TRBV2 and TRBJ1-4, with D maybe TRBD1 (5 bases). The CDR3 consists of 14 residues. Trimming left V 8 bases short and J 7 bases short, with 17 bases between. Germline V gives CDR1 SNHLY, CDR2 FYNNEI.

This chain joins TRBV21-1 and TRBJ1-5. TRBV21-1 is flagged as a pseudogene. The CDR3 spans 20 residues. The CDR3 spells CASSKALWAGFGPSNQPQHF. The CDR3 nucleotides read TGTGCCAGCAGCAAAGCGCTTTGGGCCGGGTTTGGGCCGAGCAATCAGCCCCAGCATTTT.

This chain joins TRBV4-1 and TRBJ2-2; D possibly corresponds to TRBD1 (5 bases). The CDR3 is 18 residues long. Germline V CDR1 and CDR2: MGHRA, YSYEKL. Trimming stripped 1 base from V and 5 bases from J, with 20 bases between. The DNA of the CDR3 is TGCGCCAGCAGCCAAGGAATATGGCCCCGCAAGGGGACCGGGGAGCTGTTTTTT. Its translation is CASSQGIWPRKGTGELFF.

This clone was counted between two and nine times. The rearrangement uses TRBV18 and TRBJ2-7, with D hard to call. The CDR3 is made up of 14 amino acids. CDR1 and CDR2 (germline): KGHSH, LQKENI. Trimming removed 2 bases at V and 5 bases at J, with 13 bases between. The CDR3 DNA sequence: TGTGCCAGCTCACCAGCATCCAGGATGAACGAGCAGTACTTC. Its translation: CASSPASRMNEQYF.

This sequence joins TRBV6-5 and TRBJ1-3; unclear D gene. The CDR3 is 14 amino acids. Germline-derived CDR1 and CDR2 are MNHEY and SVGAGI. Trimming removed 9 bases from V and 1 base from J, with 13 bases in between. CDR3 bases: TGTGCCAGTGGGAAGTTGGATTCTGGAAACACCATATATTTT. Encoded protein: CASGKLDSGNTIYF.

The count of this clone is one. The chain employs TRBV29-1 and TRBJ2-7, with a possible D match to TRBD2 (5 bases). The germline V and J ends were trimmed by 5 bases and 1 base, with 15 bases remaining between them. Germline V gives CDR1 SQVTM, CDR2 ANQGSEA. CDR3 length equals 14 residues. Here the CDR3 reads CSVSGLGMSYEQYF. The CDR3 bases are TGCAGCGTTTCGGGATTGGGGATGTCCTACGAGCAGTACTTC.

The sample holds one count of this clone. The genes are TRBV24-1 and TRBJ2-2; 7 bases fit TRBD1. This CDR3 spans 16 amino acids. CDR1 and CDR2 (germline): KGHDR, SFDVKD. Losses at the gene ends were 4 bases for V and 5 bases for J; bases not matched to a gene: 9. CDR3 bases: TGTGCCACCAGTGAGACCGGGACAGCTTATACCGGGGAGCTGTTTTTT. It specifies CATSETGTAYTGELFF.

In regard to this clone: Other nucleotide sequences from this sample produce the same CDR3. This chain uses TRBV7-8 with TRBJ2-3; D remains ambiguous. Trimming took off 2 bases at V and 2 bases at J, with 8 bases between the two ends. The CDR3 is 14 residues long. CDR1 is SGHVS and CDR2 is FQNEAQ in the germline V gene. CDR3 region: CASSLTALTDTQYF. The CDR3 coding sequence is TGTGCCAGCAGCTTAACTGCACTCACAGATACGCAGTATTTT.

The chain uses TRBV19 and TRBJ1-1; unclear D gene. The CDR3 totals 13 residues. CDR1 and CDR2 from the germline V gene are LNHDA and SQIVND (reference sequence). Deletions cut 3 bases from V and 2 bases from J, with 7 bases between. The CDR3 spells CASSISLNTEAFF. The CDR3 DNA follows: TGTGCCAGTAGTATTTCTCTAAACACTGAAGCTTTCTTT.

The chain combines TRBV2 with TRBJ1-5; D is unclear. Looked up from germline, CDR1 is SNHLY and CDR2 is FYNNEI. This CDR3 comprises 14 residues. Trimming left V 5 bases short and J 3 bases short, with 11 bases between. The CDR3 DNA is TGTGCCAGCAGTCAGACAAAAGCCAATCAGCCCCAGCATTTT. It specifies CASSQTKANQPQHF. The full variable domain, completed using reference TRBV2 and TRBJ1-5, is EPEVTQTPSHQVTQMGQEVILRCVPISNHLYFYWYRQILGQKVEFLVSFYNNEISEKSEIFDDQFSVERPDGSNFTLKIRSTKLEDSAMYFCASSQTKANQPQHFGDGTRLSIL.

The genes are TRBV4-2 and TRBJ2-7, with TRBD1 identical over 11 bases. This CDR3 is built from 17 residues. V gave up 0 bases and J gave up 3 bases; unmatched junction bases: 7. The germline V gene has CDR1 LGHNA and CDR2 YNFKEQ. The DNA for the CDR3 is TGTGCCAGCAGCCAAGATGTCACGGACAGGGGGCTCTACGAGCAGTACTTC. Protein product: CASSQDVTDRGLYEQYF.

V usage is TRBV19 and J usage is TRBJ1-1; D gene unclear. V lost 6 bases and J lost 4, with 21 bases in between. This CDR3 contains 16 residues. Germline CDR1 is LNHDA and CDR2 is SQIVND (reference sequence). CDR3: CASRDTFASLSTEAFF. CDR3 DNA: TGTGCCAGTAGAGATACCTTCGCTAGCCTCAGCACTGAAGCTTTCTTT. Supplemented by reference TRBV19 and TRBJ1-1, the full variable domain reads DGGITQSPKYLFRKEGQNVTLSCEQNLNHDAMYWYRQDPGQGLRLIYYSQIVNDFQKGDIAEGYSVSREKKESFPLTVTSAQKNPTAFYLCASRDTFASLSTEAFFGQGTRLTVV.

The chain is built from TRBV7-9 and TRBJ2-1; D is undetermined. The germline V gene encodes CDR1 SEHNR and CDR2 FQNEAQ (reference sequence). The length of the CDR3 is 16 residues. The germline V and J ends were trimmed by 1 base and 2 bases, with 12 bases remaining between them. The CDR3 sequence: CASSLEAAPPYNEQFF. For the CDR3, the DNA is TGTGCCAGCAGCTTAGAGGCAGCACCGCCCTACAATGAGCAGTTCTTC.

The chain has TRBV5-8 and TRBJ2-7; 9 bases align to TRBD1. The trim removed 4 bases at V and 2 bases at J, leaving 7 bases unmatched. CDR1 is SGHTS, CDR2 YDEGEE, per germline. There are 15 residues in the CDR3. The CDR3 spells CASSPRDRAPYEQYV. CDR3 in DNA: TGTGCCAGCAGCCCAAGGGACAGGGCACCCTACGAGCAGTACGTC.

The V call is TRBV6-1, the J call TRBJ1-6; TRBD1 agrees at 7 bases. Per the germline V gene, CDR1 is MNHNS and CDR2 is SASEGT. With V trimmed by 0 bases and J by 9 bases, 11 bases remained unmatched. CDR3 length: 17 amino acids. CDR3 in amino acids: CASSEAPRGGASSPLHF. DNA of the CDR3: TGTGCCAGCAGTGAAGCACCCAGGGGGGGGGCCAGTTCACCCCTCCACTTT.

The rearrangement uses TRBV5-1 and TRBJ1-2, with D uncertain. Germline CDR1 reads SGHRS; CDR2 reads YFSETQ. V was cut by 1 base and J by 1 base, with 8 bases left in between. This CDR3 comprises 14 residues. The CDR3 region is CASSLSTLNYGYTF. The CDR3 DNA is TGCGCCAGCAGCTTGTCGACCCTTAACTATGGCTACACCTTC.

The rearrangement joins TRBV6-4 to TRBJ1-6; 8 nucleotides align to TRBD1. The CDR3 consists of 13 residues. The V and J ends lost 4 bases and 7 bases, in that order; junction bases with no gene match: 0. CDR1 and CDR2 (germline): MRHNA, SNTAGT. Here the CDR3 DNA reads TGTGCCAGCAGTGGGACAGGGAATTCACCCCTCCACTTT. It encodes CASSGTGNSPLHF.